The rows below give T cell receptor beta chains drawn from one sample of a study of persistence of HIV-infected CD4 T cells. Antigen specificity for these receptors is unknown. Libraries were prepared by immunoSEQ multiplex PCR; TCRdb keeps only in-frame clonotypes and omits some of them. The sample yields just under 65,000 clones, roughly 77% seen once. Sequencing used CD4+ T cells sorted from PBMCs after roughly 18-hour stimulation, obtained from a patient who received antiretroviral therapy. These receptors originate from an adult man with HIV who was CMV-seropositive. CDR3s include the opening cysteine and the closing phenylalanine or tryptophan. D genes are given only for firm matches. Part of the rows lack a size; the others show once, few, many or a class for expanded clones.

v_gene	d_gene	abundance	j_gene	CDR3aa	CDR3nt
TRBV7-8	TRBD1	few	TRBJ1-5	CASSFRQGQGQPQHF	TGTGCCAGCAGCTTCCGACAGGGACAGGGTCAGCCCCAGCATTTT
TRBV19	.	.	TRBJ1-1	CASSIKGTLNTEAFF	TGTGCCAGTAGTATCAAGGGGACACTGAACACTGAAGCTTTCTTT
TRBV5-1	.	.	TRBJ1-2	CASSLDGGQWENGYTF	TGCGCCAGCAGCTTGGATGGAGGGCAATGGGAAAATGGCTACACCTTC
TRBV7-8	TRBD1	.	TRBJ1-2	CASSLGAGGSRDYGYTF	TGTGCCAGCAGCTTAGGGGCAGGGGGAAGTCGGGACTATGGCTACACCTTC
TRBV6-6	TRBD1	few	TRBJ2-3	CASSHRGATDTQYF	TGTGCCAGCAGTCACAGGGGCGCGACAGATACGCAGTATTTT
TRBV6-5	.	.	TRBJ1-1	CASSLGRTEAFF	TGTGCCAGCAGTCTGGGGAGGACTGAAGCTTTCTTT
TRBV5-1	TRBD1	few	TRBJ1-1	CASSLRTGNTEAFF	TGCGCCAGCAGCTTGAGGACAGGGAACACTGAAGCTTTCTTT
TRBV3-1/TRBV3-2	.	.	TRBJ1-6	CASSQGQGNSPLHF	TGTGCCAGCAGCCAAGGGCAGGGAAATTCACCCCTCCACTTT
TRBV29-1	.	.	TRBJ2-4	CSVVADSDIQYF	TGCAGCGTTGTAGCAGATTCGGACATTCAGTACTTC
TRBV29-1	TRBD2	.	TRBJ2-2	CSARTSGLTGELFF	TGCAGCGCCAGGACTAGCGGTCTCACCGGGGAGCTGTTTTTT
TRBV18	TRBD1	.	TRBJ2-5	CASSPYRGQQETQYF	TGTGCCAGCTCACCATACAGGGGGCAGCAAGAGACCCAGTACTTC
TRBV7-6	.	once	TRBJ1-5	CASSLEWTGGLNQPQHF	TGTGCCAGCAGCTTAGAGTGGACCGGAGGGCTAAATCAGCCCCAGCATTTT
TRBV9	.	.	TRBJ2-3	CASSVQGSADTQYF	TGTGCCAGCAGCGTACAGGGTAGTGCAGATACGCAGTATTTT
TRBV19	.	medium-sized	TRBJ1-3	CASSIKGLSSGNTIYF	TGTGCCAGTAGTATTAAAGGTTTGAGCTCTGGAAACACCATATATTTT
TRBV5-4	.	.	TRBJ1-2	CASSLGLSSNYGYTF	TGTGCCAGCAGCCTGGGACTTAGTTCTAACTATGGCTACACCTTC
TRBV10-3	TRBD1	.	TRBJ2-1	CAISESAGGSEQFF	TGTGCCATCAGTGAGTCGGCAGGGGGATCTGAGCAGTTCTTC
TRBV2	TRBD1	once	TRBJ1-3	CASSRMGQLSSGNTIYF	TGTGCCAGCAGTCGTATGGGACAGTTGAGCTCTGGAAACACCATATATTTT
TRBV3-1/TRBV3-2	TRBD2	once	TRBJ2-2	CASSHSGGHGELFF	TGTGCCAGCAGCCATAGCGGGGGTCACGGGGAGCTGTTTTTT
TRBV29-1	.	.	TRBJ1-2	CSVAIGSNYGYTF	TGCAGCGTTGCAATAGGTTCGAACTATGGCTACACCTTC
TRBV2	.	.	TRBJ1-6	CASSERQTSPLHF	TGTGCCAGCAGTGAGCGACAGACCTCACCCCTCCACTTT
TRBV7-2	.	.	TRBJ1-5	CASSLSRTVNQPQHF	TGTGCCAGCAGCTTATCACGGACAGTTAATCAGCCCCAGCATTTT
TRBV7-2	TRBD1	once	TRBJ2-7	CASSLYSGTGNEQYF	TGTGCCAGCAGCTTATATTCTGGGACAGGGAACGAGCAGTACTTC
TRBV14	.	once	TRBJ2-3	CASSPSWDFLTQYF	TGTGCCAGCAGCCCCTCCTGGGACTTCCTTACGCAGTATTTT
TRBV7-6	.	few	TRBJ2-2	CASSLEVHTGELFF	TGTGCCAGCAGCTTAGAAGTGCACACCGGGGAGCTGTTTTTT
TRBV2	.	.	TRBJ1-1	CASSLDPNTEAFF	TGTGCCAGCAGCTTGGATCCGAACACTGAAGCTTTCTTT
TRBV19	.	few	TRBJ1-2	CASTPDSYYGYTF	TGTGCCAGTACTCCCGACAGTTACTATGGCTACACCTTC
TRBV6-5	.	.	TRBJ1-5	CASSLSNSNQPQHF	TGTGCCAGCAGCCTAAGCAATAGCAATCAGCCCCAGCATTTT
TRBV15	.	few	TRBJ1-5	CATREGGGSYSNQPQHF	TGTGCCACCCGGGAAGGAGGGGGGTCCTATAGCAATCAGCCCCAGCATTTT
TRBV29-1	.	once	TRBJ2-2	CSVVSRGSNTGELFF	TGCAGCGTTGTGTCGAGGGGCTCCAACACCGGGGAGCTGTTTTTT
TRBV15	TRBD1	.	TRBJ1-4	CATSRGDRGLEKLFF	TGTGCCACCAGCAGAGGGGACAGGGGCCTTGAAAAACTGTTTTTT
TRBV7-9	TRBD1	.	TRBJ1-4	CASSLATGGLEKLFF	TGTGCCAGCAGCTTAGCGACAGGGGGTCTTGAAAAACTGTTTTTT
TRBV27	TRBD1	.	TRBJ1-1	CASKGLGTGVNTEAFF	TGTGCCAGCAAAGGCCTCGGGACAGGGGTTAACACTGAAGCTTTCTTT
TRBV2	.	.	TRBJ1-1	CASRRANTEAFF	TGTGCCAGCAGACGGGCGAACACTGAAGCTTTCTTT
TRBV7-9	.	.	TRBJ2-7	CASSSGGAPYEQYF	TGTGCCAGCAGCTCTGGGGGGGCCCCCTACGAGCAGTACTTC
TRBV6-5	.	.	TRBJ2-2	CASSRTRRATGELFF	TGTGCCAGCAGTCGAACCCGACGGGCCACCGGGGAGCTGTTTTTT
TRBV6-5	.	once	TRBJ1-2	CASRTDGGNLRYTF	TGTGCCAGCAGGACAGACGGGGGCAACCTGCGCTACACCTTC
TRBV19	.	.	TRBJ1-3	CASSSSNRDRSGNTIYF	TGTGCCAGTAGTTCGTCGAACAGGGATAGATCTGGAAACACCATATATTTT
TRBV9	.	.	TRBJ2-2	CASSVAGTGTGELFF	TGTGCCAGCAGCGTAGCGGGGACGGGCACCGGGGAGCTGTTTTTT
TRBV9	.	.	TRBJ2-5	CASSVGAQNQETQYF	TGTGCCAGCAGCGTAGGCGCCCAGAACCAAGAGACCCAGTACTTC
TRBV3-1/TRBV3-2	.	.	TRBJ1-2	CASSLRRERDYGYTF	TGTGCCAGCAGTCTCCGCAGGGAAAGGGACTATGGCTACACCTTC
TRBV2	.	once	TRBJ2-2	CASRAQGLGELFF	TGTGCCAGCAGGGCACAGGGCCTCGGGGAGCTGTTTTTT
TRBV7-2	.	once	TRBJ1-3	CASSLGMRHSGNTIYF	TGTGCCAGCAGCTTAGGTATGAGGCACTCTGGAAACACCATATATTTT
TRBV27	TRBD1	.	TRBJ1-5	CASSPWTGGNNQPQHF	TGTGCCAGCAGTCCCTGGACAGGGGGCAACAATCAGCCCCAGCATTTT
TRBV28	TRBD1	.	TRBJ2-7	CASSSGQGYEQYF	TGTGCCAGCAGTTCTGGACAGGGCTACGAGCAGTACTTC
TRBV5-1	.	.	TRBJ1-2	CASSLGTSTGYTF	TGCGCCAGCAGCTTAGGGACCTCTACGGGCTACACCTTC
TRBV5-1	.	.	TRBJ1-6	CASRERTENNSPLHF	TGCGCCAGCAGGGAAAGGACAGAAAATAATTCACCCCTCCACTTT
TRBV6-5	.	.	TRBJ1-6	CASRRAEVDSPLHF	TGTGCCAGCAGGCGCGCCGAAGTGGATTCACCCCTCCACTTT
TRBV19	.	.	TRBJ1-1	CASSIGTATEAFF	TGTGCCAGTAGTATAGGGACAGCCACTGAAGCTTTCTTT
TRBV6-6	.	few	TRBJ2-2	CASSPQQANTGELFF	TGTGCCAGCAGTCCCCAACAGGCGAACACCGGGGAGCTGTTTTTT
TRBV6-6	.	.	TRBJ1-2	CASLGRESYGYTF	TGTGCCAGCCTGGGCAGGGAGAGCTATGGCTACACCTTC
TRBV5-1	TRBD1	.	TRBJ1-1	CASSLTGGLGTEAFF	TGCGCCAGCAGCTTGACAGGGGGCTTGGGCACTGAAGCTTTCTTT
TRBV5-5	TRBD2	.	TRBJ2-7	CASSLGGLAGTYEQYF	TGTGCCAGCAGCTTGGGGGGACTAGCGGGGACTTACGAGCAGTACTTC
TRBV29-1	.	few	TRBJ1-1	CSVVRDTEAFF	TGCAGCGTTGTAAGGGACACTGAAGCTTTCTTT